Listed below are T cell receptor beta chains from one sample, sequenced in a study of blood T cell repertoires in COVID-19. Data came from immunoSEQ multiplex PCR; TCRdb stores just in-frame clones and leaves some out. The sample lists about 230,000 clones, 89% seen once, with 3.5% to 4% in the top ten. Source material: PBMCs or T cells enriched from blood (not recorded which). The receptors come from a woman between 25 and 40 years old with acute COVID-19. The CDR3 runs from the conserved cysteine through the conserved F or W.

>TRBJ2-7|TRBV5-1
CASGTGIHEQYF
>TRBJ2-7|TRBV6-5
CASSYSRTGSNNEQYF
>TRBJ1-1|TRBV19
CATEGYMNTEAFF
>TRBJ1-1|TRBV30
CAWTGLIITEAFF
>TRBJ2-7|TRBV18
CASSEYRDYYEQYF
>TRBJ2-7|TRBV19
CASSILGQGAYEQYF
>TRBJ1-6|TRBV27
CASSGQSSYNSPLHF
>TRBJ1-5|TRBV19
CASSVRGREPQHF
>TRBJ1-1|TRBV30
CAWSPPTGDNTEAFF
>TRBJ2-2|TRBV28
CASSLDAGTGELFF
>TRBJ2-5|TRBV10-3
CAISGASTTGPQETQYF
>TRBJ2-2|TRBV27
CASRRDLNFGAGANTGELFF
>TRBJ2-4|TRBV25-1
CASTPGGLAGSKNIQYF
>TRBJ1-3|TRBV6-1
CASSALLTGYSGNTIYF
>TRBJ1-1|TRBV4-1
CASSPLPGDGTEAFF
>TRBJ2-7|TRBV4-1
CASSLGTEAYEQYF
>TRBJ2-7|TRBV29-1
CSVGLGYRGGYEQYF
>TRBJ2-7|TRBV28
CASRKRPPAYEQYF
>TRBJ2-2|TRBV10-2
CATRRGMDTGELFF
>TRBJ2-3|TRBV5-1
CASSWTGAMDTQYF
>TRBJ2-2|TRBV18
CASSPRLGQDGLFF
>TRBJ2-7|TRBV5-1
CASSTAPQGLAGYYEQYF
>TRBJ2-3|TRBV30
CAHEAGGADTQYF
>TRBJ1-5|TRBV6-5
CASSSQSRGGNQPQHF
>TRBJ1-1|TRBV5-6
CASSLGQYRGEAFF
>TRBJ1-1|TRBV6-5
CASYPQVLNTEAFF
>TRBJ1-2|TRBV2
CASKGDTDDYTF
>TRBJ1-1|TRBV10-3
CAISDGDRAEAFF
>TRBJ2-1|TRBV2
CASRATLSNEQFF
>TRBJ2-2|TRBV7-9
CASSPPTGLTGELFF
>TRBJ2-3|TRBV2
CASSEDRGQSDTQYF
>TRBJ2-2|TRBV7-8
CASSPASRGTYTGELFF
>TRBJ1-1|TRBV10-2
CASSEEALVSEAFF
>TRBJ2-1|TRBV6-5
CASKLGLADYNEQFF
>TRBJ2-5|TRBV7-3
CASSLGQLETQYF
>TRBJ1-5|TRBV30
CAWSPPGQHNQPQHF
>TRBJ1-2|TRBV3-1/TRBV3-2
CASSGTNGYTF
>TRBJ1-6|TRBV14
CASSQGWGELSPLHF
>TRBJ1-5|TRBV6-1
CASSEGDRANQPQHF
>TRBJ2-1|TRBV5-6
CASSFNQGRSYNEQFF
>TRBJ1-2|TRBV18
CASSPWAGQDGYTF
>TRBJ2-5|TRBV6-2/TRBV6-3
CASSSPQDSGTQYF
>TRBJ1-2|TRBV30
CAWRVTGSNYGYTF
>TRBJ2-7|TRBV7-2
CASSASSGREQYF
>TRBJ1-3|TRBV7-9
CASSLDREVNTIYF
>TRBJ2-1|TRBV19
CASSPDRDRDNEQFF
>TRBJ2-2|TRBV27
CASSRDRGYGELFF
>TRBJ2-5|TRBV7-8
CASSYAGGPYQETQYF
>TRBJ1-1|TRBV29-1
CSVEGGTRNTEAFF
>TRBJ2-3|TRBV12-5
CASGFLLAGSTDTQYF
>TRBJ1-2|TRBV12-3/TRBV12-4
CASRRDTNYGYTF
>TRBJ2-3|TRBV18
CASSQSPSWTDTQYF